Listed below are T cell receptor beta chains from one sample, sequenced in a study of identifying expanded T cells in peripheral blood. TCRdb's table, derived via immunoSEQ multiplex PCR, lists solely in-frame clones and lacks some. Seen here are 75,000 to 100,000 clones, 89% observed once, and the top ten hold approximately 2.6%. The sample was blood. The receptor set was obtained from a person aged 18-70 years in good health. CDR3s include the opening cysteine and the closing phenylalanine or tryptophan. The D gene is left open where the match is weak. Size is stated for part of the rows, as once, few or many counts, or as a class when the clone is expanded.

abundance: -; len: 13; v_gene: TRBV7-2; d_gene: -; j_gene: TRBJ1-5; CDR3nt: TGTGCCAGCAGCAAAGAGCGCAATCAGCCCCAGCATTTT; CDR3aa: CASSKERNQPQHF
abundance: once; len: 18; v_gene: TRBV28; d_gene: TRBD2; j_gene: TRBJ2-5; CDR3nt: TGTGCCAGCAGTTCTCCGGGACTAGCGGGAGAAGGAGGAGAGACCCAGTACTTC; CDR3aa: CASSSPGLAGEGGETQYF
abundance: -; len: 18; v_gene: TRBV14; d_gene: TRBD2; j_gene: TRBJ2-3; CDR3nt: TGTGCCAGCAGCCCCGGGGGGGCCTACTACCCCTTCACAGATACGCAGTATTTT; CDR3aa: CASSPGGAYYPFTDTQYF
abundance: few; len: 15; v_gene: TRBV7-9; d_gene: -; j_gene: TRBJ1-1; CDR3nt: TGTGCCAGCAGCTTAGCGGGACTGAGGGACACTGAAGCTTTCTTT; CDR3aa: CASSLAGLRDTEAFF
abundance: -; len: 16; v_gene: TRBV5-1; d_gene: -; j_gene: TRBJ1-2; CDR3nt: TGCGCCAGCAGCATCGCTCGGGAGGGCAGAGACTATGGCTACACCTTC; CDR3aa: CASSIAREGRDYGYTF
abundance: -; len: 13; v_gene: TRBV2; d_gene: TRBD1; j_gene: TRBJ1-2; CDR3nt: TGTGCCAGCGGGACAGGGGGTAACTATGGCTACACCTTC; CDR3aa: CASGTGGNYGYTF
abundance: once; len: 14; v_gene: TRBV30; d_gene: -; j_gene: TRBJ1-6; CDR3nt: TGTGCCTGGTGTGGGGGCGGGGGGGGCCCACCCCTCCACTTT; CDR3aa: CAWCGGGGGPPLHF
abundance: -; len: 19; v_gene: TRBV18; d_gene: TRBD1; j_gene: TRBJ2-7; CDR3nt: TGTGCCAGCTCACCCTCCTATTGGACAGGGGGGACCGAATGGGGGGAGCAGTACTTC; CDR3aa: CASSPSYWTGGTEWGEQYF
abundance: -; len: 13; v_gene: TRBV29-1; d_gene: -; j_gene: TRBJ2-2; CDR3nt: TGCAGCGTTGACAAGGGAACGACCGGGGAGCTGTTTTTT; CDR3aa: CSVDKGTTGELFF
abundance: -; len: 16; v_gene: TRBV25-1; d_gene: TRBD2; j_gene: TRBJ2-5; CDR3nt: TGTGCCAGCAGTGAACGCCTAGCGGGAGACAGTGAGACCCAGTACTTC; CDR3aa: CASSERLAGDSETQYF
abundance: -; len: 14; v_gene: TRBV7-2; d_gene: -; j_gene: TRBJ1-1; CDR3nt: TGTGCCAGCAGCCGCACAGATGTGAACACTGAAGCTTTCTTT; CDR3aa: CASSRTDVNTEAFF
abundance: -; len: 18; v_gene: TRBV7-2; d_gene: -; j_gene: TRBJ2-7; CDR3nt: TGTGCCAGCAGCTTAGAGGCTTATGGGGCGGGGGCTGGTCACGAGCAGTACTTC; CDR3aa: CASSLEAYGAGAGHEQYF
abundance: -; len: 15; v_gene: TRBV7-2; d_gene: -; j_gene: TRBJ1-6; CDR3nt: TGTGCCAGCAGCTTAGAGCCGACAGCAATCTCACCCCTCCACTTT; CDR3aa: CASSLEPTAISPLHF
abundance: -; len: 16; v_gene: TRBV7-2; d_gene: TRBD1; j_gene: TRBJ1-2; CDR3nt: TGTGCCAGCAGCTTAGCGCAGACGGACAGGGGAGCCGGCTACACCTTC; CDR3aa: CASSLAQTDRGAGYTF
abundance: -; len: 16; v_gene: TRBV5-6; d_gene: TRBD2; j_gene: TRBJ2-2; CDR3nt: TGTGCCAGCAGCTTTCGAGCGGGAGGCCTGACCGGGGAGCTGTTTTTT; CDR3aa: CASSFRAGGLTGELFF
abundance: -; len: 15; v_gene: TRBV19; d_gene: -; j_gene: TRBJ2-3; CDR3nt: TGTGCCAGTAGACGCTACTTCCAGTCAACAGATACGCAGTATTTT; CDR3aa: CASRRYFQSTDTQYF
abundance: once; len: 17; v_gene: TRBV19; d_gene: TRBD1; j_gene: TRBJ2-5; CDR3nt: TGTGCCAGCAGCTCCGGGACAGGGTTTTTGGGCCAAGAGACCCAGTACTTC; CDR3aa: CASSSGTGFLGQETQYF
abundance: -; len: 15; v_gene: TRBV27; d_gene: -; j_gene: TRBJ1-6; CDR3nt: TGTGCCAGCAGAGTCCTCGGGACGGAAGATTCACCCCTCCACTTT; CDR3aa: CASRVLGTEDSPLHF
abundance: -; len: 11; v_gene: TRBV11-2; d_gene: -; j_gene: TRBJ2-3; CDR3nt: TGTGCCAGCAGCTTACCCGATACGCAGTATTTT; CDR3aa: CASSLPDTQYF
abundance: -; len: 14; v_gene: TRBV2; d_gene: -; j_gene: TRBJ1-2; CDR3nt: TGTGCCAGCAGTGAAGGCCGAGGTATCTATGGCTACACCTTC; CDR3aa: CASSEGRGIYGYTF
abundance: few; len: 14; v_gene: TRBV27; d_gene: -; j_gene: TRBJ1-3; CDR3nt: TGTGCCAGCGGATCCCTTAGCTCTGGAAACACCATATATTTT; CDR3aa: CASGSLSSGNTIYF
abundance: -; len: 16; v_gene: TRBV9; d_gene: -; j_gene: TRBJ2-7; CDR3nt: TGTGCCAGCAGCCCTACGCCTAGGGGACACGACTACGAGCAGTACTTC; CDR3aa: CASSPTPRGHDYEQYF
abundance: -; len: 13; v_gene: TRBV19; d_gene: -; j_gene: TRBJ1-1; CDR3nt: TGTGCCAGTAGTTACCTCGGGGGGACTGAAGCTTTCTTT; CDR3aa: CASSYLGGTEAFF
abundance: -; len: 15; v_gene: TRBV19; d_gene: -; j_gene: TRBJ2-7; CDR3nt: TGTGCCAGTAGTATAGTAGGTTCACCTCACTACGAGCAGTACTTC; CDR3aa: CASSIVGSPHYEQYF
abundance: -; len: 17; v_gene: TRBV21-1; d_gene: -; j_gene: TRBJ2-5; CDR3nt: TGTGCCAGCAGCAAAAGTTATGTGACAGTCGACCAAGAGACCCAGTACTTC; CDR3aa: CASSKSYVTVDQETQYF
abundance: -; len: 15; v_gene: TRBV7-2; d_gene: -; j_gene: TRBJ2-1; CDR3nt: TGTGCCAGCAGCCTCCACCTCCTAGACGGGACAAAGCAGTTCTTC; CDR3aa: CASSLHLLDGTKQFF
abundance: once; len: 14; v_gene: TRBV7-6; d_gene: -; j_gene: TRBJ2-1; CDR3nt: TGTGCCAGCAGCCCGTTCGGGGGAATCAATGAGCAGTTCTTC; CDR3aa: CASSPFGGINEQFF
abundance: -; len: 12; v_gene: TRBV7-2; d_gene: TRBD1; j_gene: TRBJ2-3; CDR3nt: TGTGCCAGCAGCCGGACGGGACAGCCGCAGTATTTT; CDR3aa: CASSRTGQPQYF
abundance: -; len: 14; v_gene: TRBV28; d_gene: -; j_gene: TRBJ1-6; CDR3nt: TGTGCCAGCAGGCCCGGGGGGGTCAATTCACCCCTCCACTTT; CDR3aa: CASRPGGVNSPLHF
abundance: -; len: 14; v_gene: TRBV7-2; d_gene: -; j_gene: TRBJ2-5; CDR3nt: TGTGCCAGCAGCTTAGGCCTAGTTTTCGAGACCCAGTACTTC; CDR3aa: CASSLGLVFETQYF
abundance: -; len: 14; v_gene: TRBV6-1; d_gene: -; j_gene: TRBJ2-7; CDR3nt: TGTGCCAGCAGTGAATGGACCGACTCCTACGAGCAGTACTTC; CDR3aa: CASSEWTDSYEQYF
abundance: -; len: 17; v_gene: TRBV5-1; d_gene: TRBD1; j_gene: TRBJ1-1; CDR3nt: TGCGCCAGCAGCTTTGACAGGGGTTTGGGGCAGAACACTGAAGCTTTCTTT; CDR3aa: CASSFDRGLGQNTEAFF
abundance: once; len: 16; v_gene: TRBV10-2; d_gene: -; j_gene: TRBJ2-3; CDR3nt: TGCGCCAGCAGTGAGTCGTTGCGGTCTAGCACAGATACGCAGTATTTT; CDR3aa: CASSESLRSSTDTQYF
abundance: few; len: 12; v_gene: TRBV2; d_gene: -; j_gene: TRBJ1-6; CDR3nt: TGTGCCAGCAGCAGACAGGTTTCATCCCTCCACTTT; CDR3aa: CASSRQVSSLHF
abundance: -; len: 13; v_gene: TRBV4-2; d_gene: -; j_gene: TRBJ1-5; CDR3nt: TGTGCCAGCAGCCAAGAAGGTGGTCAGCCCCAGCATTTT; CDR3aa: CASSQEGGQPQHF
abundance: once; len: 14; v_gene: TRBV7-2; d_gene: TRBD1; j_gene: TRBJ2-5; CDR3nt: TGTGCCAGCAGCTCGGGGACAGATCAAGAGACCCAGTACTTC; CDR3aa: CASSSGTDQETQYF
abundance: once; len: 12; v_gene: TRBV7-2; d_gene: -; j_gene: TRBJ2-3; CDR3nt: TGTGCCAGCAGCTCCTGGGCAGATACGCAGTATTTT; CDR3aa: CASSSWADTQYF
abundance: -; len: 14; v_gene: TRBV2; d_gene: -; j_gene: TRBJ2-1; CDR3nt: TGTGCCAGCAGTGCGGTGCAGGAGCGGAATGAGCAGTTCTTC; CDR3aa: CASSAVQERNEQFF
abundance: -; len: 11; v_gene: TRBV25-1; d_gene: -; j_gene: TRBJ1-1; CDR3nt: TGTGCCAGCAGGGAAGACGGGGGGGCTTTCTTT; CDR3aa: CASREDGGAFF
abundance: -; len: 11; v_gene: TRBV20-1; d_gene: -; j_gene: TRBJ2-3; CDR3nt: TGCAGTGTGGAAAGCACAGATACGCAGTATTTT; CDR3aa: CSVESTDTQYF
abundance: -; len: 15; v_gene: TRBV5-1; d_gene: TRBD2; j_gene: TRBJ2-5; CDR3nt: TGCGCCAGCAGCCATAGCGGGGGGGGTCAAGAGACCCAGTACTTC; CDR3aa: CASSHSGGGQETQYF
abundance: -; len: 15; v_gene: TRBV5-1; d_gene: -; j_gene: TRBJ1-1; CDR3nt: TGCGCCAGCAGCTGGGGCGGCGGGGAGAACACTGAAGCTTTCTTT; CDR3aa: CASSWGGGENTEAFF
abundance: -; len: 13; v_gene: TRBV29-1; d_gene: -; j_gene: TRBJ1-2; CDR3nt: TGCAGCGCCTGGTCTGGTTTTCTCTCTCCCCACACCTTC; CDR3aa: CSAWSGFLSPHTF